A single T cell receptor (beta chain) is shown here with its context. The antigen it recognizes is unknown. No qualities accompany the bases; no much larger clone lies one base away. Library preparation employed the immunoSEQ multiplex PCR assay. Following the manufacturer's protocol, the hsTCRB Kit was used to amplify rearranged TCR beta chain sequences. TCRB libraries were sequenced on an Illumina MiSeq. As for the original processing: The proprietary platform of the kit vendor was used for demultiplexing, trimming and gene mapping. TCRdb's version of the immuneACCESS table is confined to in-frame rearrangements and falls short of the full clone set. An unresolved V gene accounts for under half of the shortfall where checked; the remainder is of unknown origin. V, J and clone size derive from that table, while D and trimming were established from the DNA sequence. A total of tens of thousands of clones appear in this sample, roughly 84% of them only once. Under 4.5% of the sample goes to the ten largest clones.

CDR1 and CDR2, per the germline V gene (reference sequence), are SGHNT and YYREEE. The CDR3 contains 15 residues, cysteine and phenylalanine counted. Just the 45-base CDR3 DNA is kept, in frame starting at base 1. V was cut back by 0 bases and J by 1 base, leaving a gap of 10 bases between them. This specimen belongs to a study of a mutant IDH1 vaccine in newly diagnosed glioma (dated by TCRdb to the early 2020s). For the study in its entirety: Vaccination started 4-6 weeks after radiotherapy alone, or was given together with temozolomide cycles in the groups whose treatment included chemotherapy. Of the approximately 30 treated patients, 62.5% were male and around 40% were female, and a mean age of roughly 41 years was recorded. Prior to enrollment, standard therapy consisting of radiotherapy alone, temozolomide alone, or radiochemotherapy with temozolomide had been administered to patients, with the combination being received by most patients. Visit V12 was the week-35 safety follow-up and visit V13 was the week-47 end of study. Peripheral blood was drawn at six visits: V03 (baseline), V05, V07, V10, V12 and V13. For exploratory analyses, longitudinal TCRB deep sequencing was carried out in about two dozen treated patients wherever samples were available. Findings and caveats that apply to the study as a whole: No apparent relationship was observed between pseudoprogression and alterations in the top peripheral T cell clonotypes detected by TCRB sequencing. It was noted by the authors that analyses of patient blood samples could not be reproduced owing to sample limitations. PBMC samples for TCRB deep sequencing were selected based on availability. Vaccine-induced immune responses across multiple MHC alleles were detected in 80% to 95% of patients.

The sample's time point, from its label and the paper: week 47, end of study. A 20-mer mutant IDH1 peptide at 300 micrograms in Montanide made up each vaccine dose, which was injected subcutaneously together with topical imiquimod. Eight vaccinations were administered to patients in weeks 1, 3, 5, 7, 11, 15, 19 and 23, corresponding to visits V03 through V10. The donors had newly diagnosed IDH1-mutant astrocytomas of WHO grade 3 or 4 that showed loss of nuclear ATRX. The samples were drawn from NOA16, a multicentre, single-arm, open-label phase I trial in Germany that tested a mutant IDH1 peptide vaccine in humans for the first time. The DNeasy Blood and Tissue Kit was used to extract genomic DNA from EDTA blood for TCRB sequencing.

The sample here was PBMCs, taken from a glioma patient whose treatment included an IDH1 peptide vaccine. The V gene is TRBV5-4 and the J gene is TRBJ2-5; too little of a D gene remains to name it. The receptor's source is a woman in her 30s with glioma. Some clones in this sample may be carry-over from other donors' samples. The DNA sequence is as follows: TGTGCCAGCAGCTTGGGATCAAGTAGCCAAGAGACCCAGTACTTC. This translates into CASSLGSSSQETQYF.